The clone carrying this TCR beta chain came up once. This specimen belongs to a study of blood T cell repertoires in COVID-19. CDR3 length equals 14 residues. CDR1 GTSNPN and CDR2 SVGIG come from the germline V gene (reference sequence). V was cut by 1 base and J by 4 bases, with 11 bases left in between. Authors' processing steps: By means of reference gene primer amplification, nucleated cell counts were estimated. Repertoires were generated with immunoSEQ multiplex PCR, while TCRdb's copy carries only in-frame clones and drops some. The D gene and trimming were derived from the DNA, and the V and J assignments and clone size from that table. Of approximately 300,000 clones in the sample, roughly 90% were seen once.

The clonotype originates from a woman between 50 and 59 years old with active or convalescent COVID-19. V is TRBV30 and J is TRBJ1-3; no firm D call. Material: peripheral blood. The CDR3 DNA reads as TGTGCCTGGAGTGGCCACAGCCTAGGAAACACCATATATTTT. Protein: CAWSGHSLGNTIYF.